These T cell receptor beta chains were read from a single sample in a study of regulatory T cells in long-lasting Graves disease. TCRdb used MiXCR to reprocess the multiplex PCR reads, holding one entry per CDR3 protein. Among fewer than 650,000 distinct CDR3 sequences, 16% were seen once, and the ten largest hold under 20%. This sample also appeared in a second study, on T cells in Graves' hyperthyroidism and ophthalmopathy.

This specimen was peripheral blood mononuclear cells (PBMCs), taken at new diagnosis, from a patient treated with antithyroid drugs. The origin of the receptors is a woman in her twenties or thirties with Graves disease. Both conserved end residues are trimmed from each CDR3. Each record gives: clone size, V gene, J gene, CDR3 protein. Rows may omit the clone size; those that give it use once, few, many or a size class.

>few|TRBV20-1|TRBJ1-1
SPGQGNTEAF
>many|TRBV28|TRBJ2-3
ASTPGWDTQY
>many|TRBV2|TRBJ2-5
ASSLISGPQETQY
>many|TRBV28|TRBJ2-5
ASSIGQGTLETQY
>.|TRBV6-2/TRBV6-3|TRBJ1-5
ASSRIGKTAYSNQPQH
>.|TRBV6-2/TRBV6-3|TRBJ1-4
ASSYSRQGHEKLF
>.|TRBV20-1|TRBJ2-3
SASSRGQGLTDTQY
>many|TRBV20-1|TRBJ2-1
SLLASGRANEQF
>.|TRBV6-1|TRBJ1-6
ASIHRDRLNSPLH
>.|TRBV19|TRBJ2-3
ASTPGGAVDTQY
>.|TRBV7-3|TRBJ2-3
ASSLNGRAADTQY
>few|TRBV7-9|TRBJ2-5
ASSLADGETQH
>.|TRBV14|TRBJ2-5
ASSQVRGPKETQY
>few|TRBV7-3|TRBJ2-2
ASSPLGGPGELF
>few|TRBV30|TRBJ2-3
AWSAGLVGTDTQY
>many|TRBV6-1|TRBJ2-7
ASSHGGQAYEQY
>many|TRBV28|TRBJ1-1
ASSPDEDRFMNTEAF
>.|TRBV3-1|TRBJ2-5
ASSRTPGLAGGGETQY
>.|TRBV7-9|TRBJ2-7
ASSPSGLNEQY
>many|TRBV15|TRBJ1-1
ATSEGKTAEAF
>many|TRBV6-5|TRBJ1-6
ASSYYSTLSSPLH
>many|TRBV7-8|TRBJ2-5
ASSLLGGLETQY
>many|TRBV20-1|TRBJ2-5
SARLTTTETQY
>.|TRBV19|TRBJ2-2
ASSDQGGIGELF
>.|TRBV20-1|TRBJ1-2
SAWGQGNYGYT
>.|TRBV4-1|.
ASSQGVMPAQETQY
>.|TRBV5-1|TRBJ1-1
ASTQGPGAGAEAF
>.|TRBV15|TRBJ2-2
ATSGSSGRPVAGELF
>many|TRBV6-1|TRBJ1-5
AAIPGPTSHQPQH
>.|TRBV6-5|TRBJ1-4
ASSYRTTNEKLF
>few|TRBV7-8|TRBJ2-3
ASSFGLAGSTDTQY
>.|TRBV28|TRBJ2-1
ASRRGLAGEQF
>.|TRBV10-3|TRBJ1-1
AISELAGVNTEAF
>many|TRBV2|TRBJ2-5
ASSETSGKGETQY
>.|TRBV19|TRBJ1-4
ASTGQGFDEKLF
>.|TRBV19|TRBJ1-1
ASSESKAGNTEAF
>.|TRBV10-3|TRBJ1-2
AISDQGQSYGYT
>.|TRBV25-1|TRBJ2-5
ASSEITRQETQY
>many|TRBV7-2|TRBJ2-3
ASSPTPGGAGVDTQY
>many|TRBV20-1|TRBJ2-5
SARLAGVETQY
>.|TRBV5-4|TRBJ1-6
ASSPKMTGNRNSPLH
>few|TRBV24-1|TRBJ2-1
ATSAVDGVSFNEQF
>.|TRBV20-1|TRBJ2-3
SANSGLEIGTDTQY
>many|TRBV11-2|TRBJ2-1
ASSLAGLAGANEQF